Listed here are 13 T cell receptor beta chains from one sample, sequenced in a study of CD8 T cells in ankylosing spondylitis. A single record per CDR3 protein comes from TCRdb applying MiXCR to the 5' RACE reads. Of hundreds of thousands of distinct CDR3 sequences listed, 20% were seen once; the top ten hold roughly 7.3%. Sequencing was performed on blood, either unsorted or a sorted T cell fraction (not recorded which). The receptors were gathered from a male donor with ankylosing spondylitis or in good health (not recorded which).

This clonotype has at least ten counts. The chain has TRBV7-3 and TRBJ2-7; no clear D gene. Germline CDR1 reads SGHTA; CDR2 reads FQGTGA. Trimming removed 5 bases from V and 6 bases from J, with 11 bases in between. This CDR3 has 12 amino acids. CDR3 protein: CASSVNGSEQYV. The CDR3 DNA is TGTGCCAGCAGCGTCAACGGGTCCGAGCAGTACGTC.

In its sample, this clonotype was seen a few times. V and J are TRBV29-1 and TRBJ2-7; D tentatively reads TRBD1 or TRBD2 (6 bases each). CDR1 is SQVTM, CDR2 ANQGSEA, per germline. This CDR3 has 14 residues. V lost 3 bases and J lost 2, with 14 bases in between. The CDR3 DNA follows: TGCAGCGTTGAGGCGGGACATCCGACCTACGAGCAGTACGTC. It translates to CSVEAGHPTYEQYV.

This clonotype was seen a few times. The chain employs TRBV5-5 and TRBJ1-1; TRBD1 is a possible D gene (5 bases). Germline V lookup: CDR1 SGHKS, CDR2 YYEKEE (reference sequence). This CDR3 has 15 residues. V lost 4 bases and J lost 0, with 13 bases in between. The CDR3: CASSIGAGMNTEAFF. As DNA, the CDR3 is TGTGCCAGCAGCATCGGGGCGGGGATGAACACTGAAGCTTTCTTT.

There are a few counts of this clonotype. The V call is TRBV7-9, the J call TRBJ1-2, with D tentatively TRBD1 (5 bases). Germline CDR1 is SEHNR and CDR2 is FQNEAQ (reference sequence). V was trimmed by 7 bases and J by 7 bases, leaving 22 bases between them. There are 15 residues in the CDR3. CDR3 coding DNA: TGTGCCAGCAACGTACTACCACAAGGGGAAGGTGGCTACACCTTC. It codes for CASNVLPQGEGGYTF.

The chain links TRBV10-3 to TRBJ2-1; TRBD1 agrees at 7 bases. The CDR3 has 13 residues. Germline V gives CDR1 ENHRY, CDR2 SYGVKD. V dropped 5 bases and J dropped 4; count of bases not matched to a gene: 2. CDR3 sequence (DNA): TGTGCCATCAGTCTGACAGGGTACAATGAGCAGTTCTTC. This sequence encodes CAISLTGYNEQFF.

In its sample, this clonotype was seen many times. The genes are TRBV3-1 and TRBJ1-1; D possibly corresponds to TRBD1 (5 bases). The CDR3 consists of 14 residues. V was pared by 4 bases and J by 4 bases, with 13 bases between. From germline, CDR1 is LGHDT and CDR2 YNNKEL (reference sequence). CDR3 sequence reads: CASSPQGGVTEAFF. The CDR3 nucleotides read TGTGCCAGCAGCCCTCAGGGCGGGGTCACTGAAGCTTTCTTT. Variable domain in full (rest from reference TRBV3-1 and TRBJ1-1): DTAVSQTPKYLVTQMGNDKSIKCEQNLGHDTMYWYKQDSKKFLKIMFSYNNKELIINETVPNRFSPKSPDKAHLNLHINSLELGDSAVYFCASSPQGGVTEAFFGQGTRLTVV.

This clonotype came up a few times. The rearrangement uses TRBV24-1 and TRBJ2-5; D gene unclear. Germline assignment: CDR1 KGHDR and CDR2 SFDVKD. This CDR3 region has 14 residues. Trimming took 1 base from V and 7 from J, leaving 12 bases between them. The CDR3 reads CATSDFKTGGTQYF. The CDR3 region has the DNA TGTGCCACCAGTGATTTCAAAACTGGCGGGACCCAGTACTTC.

This chain connects TRBV19 to TRBJ2-6; no definite D call. This CDR3 spans 16 amino acids. V lost 7 bases, J lost 0 bases, and 13 bases lay in between. The V gene's germline CDR1 is LNHDA and CDR2 SQIVND (reference sequence). CDR3 sequence: CASKDLPASGANVLTF. CDR3 in DNA: TGTGCCAGTAAAGATCTTCCTGCCTCTGGGGCCAACGTCCTGACTTTC.

This clonotype was observed a few times. This chain connects TRBV5-1 to TRBJ2-5, with D hard to call. Looked up from germline, CDR1 is SGHRS and CDR2 is YFSETQ. Trimming removed 0 bases at V and 1 base at J, with 7 bases between. The CDR3 runs to 14 residues. The CDR3 DNA follows: TGCGCCAGCAGCTTGGGTTCAGCCCAAGAGACCCAGTACTTC. This translates into CASSLGSAQETQYF.

This clonotype has more than one count but fewer than ten. This chain connects TRBV5-6 to TRBJ2-2; D gene ambiguous. The CDR3 runs to 16 residues. Trimming pared 1 base from V and 5 bases from J, leaving 15 bases between. CDR1 is SGHDT and CDR2 is YYEEEE in the germline V gene. For the CDR3, the DNA is TGTGCCAGCAGCTTGATAAAGCACGGTGGGACCGGGGAGCTGTTTTTT. Translated: CASSLIKHGGTGELFF.

This sequence joins TRBV6-1 and TRBJ2-7; 7 positions agree with TRBD1. CDR1 and CDR2 (germline): MNHNS, SASEGT. The CDR3 totals 13 residues. Losses at the gene ends were 8 bases for V and 0 bases for J; bases not matched to a gene: 4. The CDR3 loop is CASSQGTSYEQYV. CDR3 bases: TGTGCCAGCTCACAGGGGACCTCCTACGAGCAGTACGTC.

This clonotype was picked up a small number of times. The chain carries TRBV12-3 or TRBV12-4 and TRBJ2-1; 7 bases are a match to TRBD2. The CDR3 totals 14 residues. The junction had 8 bases not matched to a gene; V was cut back by 6 bases and J by 6 bases. The CDR3 sequence is CASSLTSSGNEQFF. The CDR3 DNA is TGTGCCAGCAGCCTGACTAGCTCGGGCAATGAGCAGTTCTTC.

Ten or more counts support this clonotype. CDR3 DNA: TGCAGTGCTAGAGACCCAGGGACAGGGGCCACCGGGGAGCTGTTTTTT. Translation gives CSARDPGTGATGELFF. The chain links TRBV20-1 to TRBJ2-2; 10 nucleotides agree with TRBD1. J lost 4 bases, V lost 0 bases, and 5 bases had no gene match. This CDR3 has 16 amino acids. The germline V gene encodes CDR1 DFQATT and CDR2 SNEGSKA (reference sequence).